The T cell receptor (beta chain) under discussion was sequenced for a study of T cells in Graves' hyperthyroidism and ophthalmopathy. This clonotype has a count of ten or more. Amplified regions were TCR beta CDR3 sequences from RNA transcripts. HTBI primers were used for first-round RT-PCR of the TCR CDR3. TCRdb re-derived calls from the multiplex PCR reads in MiXCR, one entry per CDR3 protein. The profile shows about 410,000 distinct CDR3 sequences, about 15% of them singletons. The specimen was blood. This clonotype originated in a man aged 18 to 35 with Graves' ophthalmopathy.

The CDR3 DNA reads TGTGCCAGCAGTGAAATCGGTCAGCCCCAGCATTTT. The encoded protein is CASSEIGQPQHF. The rearrangement uses TRBV2 and TRBJ1-5; D remains ambiguous. The CDR3 totals 12 residues. V lost 2 bases and J lost 6, with 5 bases in between. CDR1 SNHLY and CDR2 FYNNEI come from the germline V gene.